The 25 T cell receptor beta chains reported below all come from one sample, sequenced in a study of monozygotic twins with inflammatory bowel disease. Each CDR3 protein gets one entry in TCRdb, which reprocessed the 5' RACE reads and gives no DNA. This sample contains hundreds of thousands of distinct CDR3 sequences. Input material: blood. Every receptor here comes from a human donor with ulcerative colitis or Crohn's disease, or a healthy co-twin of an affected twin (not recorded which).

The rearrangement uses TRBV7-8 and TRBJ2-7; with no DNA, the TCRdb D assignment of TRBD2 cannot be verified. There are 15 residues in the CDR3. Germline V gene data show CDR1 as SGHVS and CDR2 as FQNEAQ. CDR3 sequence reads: CASSFVDSSSYEQYF.

CDR3 loop: CASSYGTNSYTEQFF. The chain has TRBV6-2 or TRBV6-3 and TRBJ2-1; the D call from TCRdb, TRBD1, cannot be confirmed without DNA. Per germline, CDR1 MNHEY and CDR2 SVGEGT. The CDR3 is 15 amino acids.

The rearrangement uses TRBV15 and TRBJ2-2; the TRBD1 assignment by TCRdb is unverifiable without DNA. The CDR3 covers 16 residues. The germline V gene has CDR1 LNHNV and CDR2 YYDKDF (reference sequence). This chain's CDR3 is CATSRDPPGATGELFF.

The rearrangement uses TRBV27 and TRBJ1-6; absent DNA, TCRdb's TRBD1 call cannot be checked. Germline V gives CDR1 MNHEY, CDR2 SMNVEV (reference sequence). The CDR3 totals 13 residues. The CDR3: CASSLQGYSPLHF.

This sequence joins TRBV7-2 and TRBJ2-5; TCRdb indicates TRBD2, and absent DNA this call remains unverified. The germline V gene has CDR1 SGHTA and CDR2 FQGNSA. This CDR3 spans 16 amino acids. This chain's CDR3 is CASSLTSGGGGETQYF.

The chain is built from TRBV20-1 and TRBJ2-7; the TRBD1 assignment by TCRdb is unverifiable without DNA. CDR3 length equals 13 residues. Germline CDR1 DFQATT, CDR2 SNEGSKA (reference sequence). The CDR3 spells CSARGGAGYEQYF.

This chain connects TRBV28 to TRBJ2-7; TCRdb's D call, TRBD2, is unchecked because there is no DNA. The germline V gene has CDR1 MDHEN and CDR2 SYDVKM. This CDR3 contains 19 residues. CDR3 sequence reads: CASSFYPAGSGRRAYEQYF.

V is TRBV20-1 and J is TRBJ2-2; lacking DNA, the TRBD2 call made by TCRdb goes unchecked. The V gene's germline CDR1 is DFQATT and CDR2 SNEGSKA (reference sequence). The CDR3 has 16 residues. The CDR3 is CSAREWGEVRTGELFF.

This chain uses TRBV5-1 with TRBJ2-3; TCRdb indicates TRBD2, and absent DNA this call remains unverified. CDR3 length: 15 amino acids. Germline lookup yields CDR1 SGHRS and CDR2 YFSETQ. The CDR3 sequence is CASLPGTIPTDTQYF.

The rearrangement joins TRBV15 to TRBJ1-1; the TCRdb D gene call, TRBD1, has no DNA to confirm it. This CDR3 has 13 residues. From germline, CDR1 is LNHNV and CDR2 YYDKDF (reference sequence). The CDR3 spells CATSRDSGTEAFF.

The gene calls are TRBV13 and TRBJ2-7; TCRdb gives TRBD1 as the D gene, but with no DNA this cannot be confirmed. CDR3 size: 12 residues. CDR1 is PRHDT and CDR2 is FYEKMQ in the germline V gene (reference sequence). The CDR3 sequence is CASSPGEREQYF.

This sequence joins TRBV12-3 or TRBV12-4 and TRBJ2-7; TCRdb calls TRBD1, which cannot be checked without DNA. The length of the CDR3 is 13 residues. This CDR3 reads CASTQGGRYEQYF.

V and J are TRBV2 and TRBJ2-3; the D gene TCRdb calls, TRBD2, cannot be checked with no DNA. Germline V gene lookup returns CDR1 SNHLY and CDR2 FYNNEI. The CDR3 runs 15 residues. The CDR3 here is CASSEASGGIGAQYF.

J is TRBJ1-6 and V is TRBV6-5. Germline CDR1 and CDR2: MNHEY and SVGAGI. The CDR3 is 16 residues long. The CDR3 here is CASSSGALIYNSPLHF.

The CDR3 protein is CASSVSTSYDEDTQYF. This sequence joins TRBV2 and TRBJ2-3. The CDR3 consists of 16 residues. Germline CDR1 reads SNHLY; CDR2 reads FYNNEI.

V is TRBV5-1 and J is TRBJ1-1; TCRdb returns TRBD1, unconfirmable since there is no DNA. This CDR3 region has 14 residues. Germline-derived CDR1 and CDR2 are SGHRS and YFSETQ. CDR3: CASTPQNSVSEAFF.

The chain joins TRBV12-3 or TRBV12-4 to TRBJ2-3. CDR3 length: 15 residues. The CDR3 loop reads CASSERFTSTDTQYF.

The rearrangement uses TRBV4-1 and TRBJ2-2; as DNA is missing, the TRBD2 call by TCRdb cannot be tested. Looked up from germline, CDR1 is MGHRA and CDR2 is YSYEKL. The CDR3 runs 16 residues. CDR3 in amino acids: CASSQEGGRETGELFF.

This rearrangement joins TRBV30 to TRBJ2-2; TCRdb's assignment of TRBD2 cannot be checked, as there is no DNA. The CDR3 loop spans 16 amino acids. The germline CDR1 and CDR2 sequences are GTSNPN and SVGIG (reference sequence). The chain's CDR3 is CAWSSSGSFVAGELFF.

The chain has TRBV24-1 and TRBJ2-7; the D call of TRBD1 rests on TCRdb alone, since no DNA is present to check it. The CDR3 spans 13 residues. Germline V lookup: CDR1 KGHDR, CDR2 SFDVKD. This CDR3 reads CATSDFQGFGQYF.

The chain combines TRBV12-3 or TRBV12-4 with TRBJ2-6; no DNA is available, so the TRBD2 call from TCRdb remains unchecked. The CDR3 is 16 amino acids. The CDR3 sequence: CASSIYRSPGANVLTF.

CDR3 sequence reads: CASSYLGQENEQFF. The chain joins TRBV6-5 to TRBJ2-1; there is no DNA to check the TCRdb D call of TRBD1. Germline V gene lookup returns CDR1 MNHEY and CDR2 SVGAGI. CDR3 size: 14 residues.

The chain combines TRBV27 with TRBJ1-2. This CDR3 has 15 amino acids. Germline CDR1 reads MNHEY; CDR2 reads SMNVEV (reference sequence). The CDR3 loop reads CASSFSPSGPYGYTF.

The CDR3 here is CASSPSQYEQYF. V gene TRBV18 combines with J gene TRBJ2-7. CDR3 size: 12 residues. Per germline, CDR1 KGHSH and CDR2 LQKENI.

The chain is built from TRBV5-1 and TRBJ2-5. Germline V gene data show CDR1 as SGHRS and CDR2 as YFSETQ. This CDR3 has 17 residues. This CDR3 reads CASSLSQGSGHKETQYF.